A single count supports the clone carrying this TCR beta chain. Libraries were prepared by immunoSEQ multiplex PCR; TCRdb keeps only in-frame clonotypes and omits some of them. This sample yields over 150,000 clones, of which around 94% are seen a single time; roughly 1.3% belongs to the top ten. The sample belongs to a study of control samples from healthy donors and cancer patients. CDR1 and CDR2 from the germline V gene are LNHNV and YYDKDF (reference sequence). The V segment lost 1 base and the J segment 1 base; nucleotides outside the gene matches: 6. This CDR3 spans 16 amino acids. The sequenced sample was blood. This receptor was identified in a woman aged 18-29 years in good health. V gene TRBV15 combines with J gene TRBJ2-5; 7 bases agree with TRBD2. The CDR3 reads CATSRGAGRSQETQYF. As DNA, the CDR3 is TGTGCCACCAGCAGAGGGGCCGGGAGGTCCCAAGAGACCCAGTACTTC.